The sequence of this T cell receptor (beta chain) was determined in a study of cytomegalovirus exposure and HLA in healthy donors. A multiplex PCR was run with 60 Vbeta primers and 13 Jbeta primers. In the original processing: A later analysis tallied tens of millions of unique TCR beta chains, roughly 11 million of them shared. Sequencing used immunoSEQ multiplex PCR; TCRdb keeps in-frame clones, though not all of them. V, J and clone size reflect that table, while D and trimming were determined from the DNA. The sample consists of tens of thousands of clones, over 80% of them appearing once. This clone was recorded once. V shed 6 bases and J 5 bases; nucleotides not matched to a gene: 5. The CDR3 spans 14 residues. Germline lookup yields CDR1 MDHEN and CDR2 SYDVKM.

The TCR originated in a man between 25 and 39 years old in good health and CMV-seronegative. The rearrangement joins TRBV28 to TRBJ2-2, with 8 bases aligning to TRBD2. Specimen: PBMCs. The CDR3 DNA sequence: TGTGCCAGCAGAACGGGGGGGCGGACCGGGGAGCTGTTTTTT. Translated: CASRTGGRTGELFF.